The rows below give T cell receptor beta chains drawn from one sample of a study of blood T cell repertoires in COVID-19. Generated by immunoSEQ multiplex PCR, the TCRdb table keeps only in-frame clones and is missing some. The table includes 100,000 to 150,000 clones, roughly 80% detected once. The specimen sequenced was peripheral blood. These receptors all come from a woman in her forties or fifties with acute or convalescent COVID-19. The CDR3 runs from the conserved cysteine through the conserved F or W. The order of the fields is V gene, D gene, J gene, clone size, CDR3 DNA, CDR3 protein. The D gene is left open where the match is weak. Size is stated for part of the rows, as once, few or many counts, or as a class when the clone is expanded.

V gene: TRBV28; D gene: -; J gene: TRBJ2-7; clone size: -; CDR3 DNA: TGTGCCAGCAGTTTGGGTAGCCACGAGCAGTACTTC; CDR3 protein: CASSLGSHEQYF
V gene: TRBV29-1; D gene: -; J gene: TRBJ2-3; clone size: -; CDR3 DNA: TGCAGCGTTTATCGGGTTTCCACAGATACGCAGTATTTT; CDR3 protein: CSVYRVSTDTQYF
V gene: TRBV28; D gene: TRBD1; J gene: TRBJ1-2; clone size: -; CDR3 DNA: TGTGCCAGCAGTCTAGACAGGGGGCTTATCTATGGCTACACCTTC; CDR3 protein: CASSLDRGLIYGYTF
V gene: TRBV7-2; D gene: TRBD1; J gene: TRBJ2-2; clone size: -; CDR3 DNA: TGTGCCAGCAGCACACGTAGACAGGGTTCCGGGGAGCTGTTTTTT; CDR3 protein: CASSTRRQGSGELFF
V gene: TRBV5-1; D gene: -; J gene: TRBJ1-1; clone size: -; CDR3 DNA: TGCGCCAGCAGCTTGGGGACATTGAACACTGAAGCTTTCTTT; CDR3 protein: CASSLGTLNTEAFF
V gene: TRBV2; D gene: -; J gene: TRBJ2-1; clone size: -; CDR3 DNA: TGTGCCAGCAGTGAAGCGATGAGCTCCTACAATGAGCAGTTCTTC; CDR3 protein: CASSEAMSSYNEQFF
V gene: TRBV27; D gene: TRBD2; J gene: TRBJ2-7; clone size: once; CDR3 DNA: TGTGCCAGCAGTTCCTGGACTAGCGGGTCCTACGAGCAGTACTTC; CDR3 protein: CASSSWTSGSYEQYF
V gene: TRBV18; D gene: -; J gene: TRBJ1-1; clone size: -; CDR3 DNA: TGTGCCAGCTCCGGCGGGGCGGACACTGAAGCTTTCTTT; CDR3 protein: CASSGGADTEAFF
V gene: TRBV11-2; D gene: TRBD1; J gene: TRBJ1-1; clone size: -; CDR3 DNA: TGTGCCAGCAGCTTAACCGGGACAGAGCTAGCCACTGAAGCTTTCTTT; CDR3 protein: CASSLTGTELATEAFF
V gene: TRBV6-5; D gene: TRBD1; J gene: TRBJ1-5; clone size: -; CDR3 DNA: TGTGCCAGTGTAGAGGGACAGGGAAATCAGCCCCAGCATTTT; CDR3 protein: CASVEGQGNQPQHF
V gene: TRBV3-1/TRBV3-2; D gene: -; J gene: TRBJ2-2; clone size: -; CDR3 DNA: TGTGCCAGCAGCCAAGATTTAGGGGTTCAAGGCACCGGGGAGCTGTTTTTT; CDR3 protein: CASSQDLGVQGTGELFF
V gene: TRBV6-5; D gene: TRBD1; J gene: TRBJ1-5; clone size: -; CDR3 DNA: TGTGCCAGCAGTCCCCGGACAGGGGGGTATCAGCCCCAGCATTTT; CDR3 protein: CASSPRTGGYQPQHF